The 17 T cell receptor beta chains presented below share a single source sample, sequenced in a study of identical twins listed by TCRdb under 2016. The library was generated by 5' RACE. TCRdb records Illumina HiSeq 2000 as the sequencer. Starting from the raw public reads, TCRdb applied fastp trimming at Q25, assembled clones with MiXCR and retained in-frame beta chains. Each record represents a unique CDR3 protein, reported with the most common genes and DNA among its rows. This sample gives fewer than 650,000 distinct CDR3 sequences in total; 9.6% of them show up just once. The ten biggest clones cover around 3.1% of the sample. The same specimen was also included in a second study, on yellow fever vaccine responses in identical twins.

Sequenced sample: PBMCs. The receptors here all came from a woman aged 18-30 years in good health.

This clonotype has a count of ten or more. The genes are TRBV15 and TRBJ2-2, with 13 bases fitting TRBD2. Trimming removed 7 bases from V and 6 bases from J; junction bases left unmatched: 5. The CDR3 has 15 amino acids. Germline V gene data show CDR1 as LNHNV and CDR2 as YYDKDF (reference sequence). The CDR3 nucleotides are TGTGCCACCATACTAGCGGGAGGGCCTTCCGGGGAGCTGTTTTTT. Its translation is CATILAGGPSGELFF.

The rearrangement uses TRBV5-1 and TRBJ2-5; 10 bases map to TRBD2. The V gene's germline CDR1 is SGHRS and CDR2 YFSETQ. This CDR3 has 18 residues. Unmatched junction bases numbered 12, after V lost 4 bases and J lost 0 bases. CDR3 loop: CASSPSLAGITYQETQYF. Here the CDR3 DNA reads TGCGCCAGCAGCCCCTCACTAGCGGGGATCACATACCAAGAGACCCAGTACTTC.

In this sample, this clonotype turned up a few times. This rearrangement joins TRBV5-1 to TRBJ2-5; 10 nucleotides align to TRBD2. The germline gives CDR1 SGHRS, CDR2 YFSETQ. V was clipped by 4 bases and J by 7 bases; unmatched bases: 13. This CDR3 spans 16 amino acids. This CDR3 reads CASSPPISGGAGTQYF. The CDR3, as DNA: TGCGCCAGCAGCCCGCCCATAAGCGGGGGGGCCGGGACCCAGTACTTC.

This clonotype was detected only a few times. This chain links TRBV6-1 with TRBJ2-7, with 14 nucleotides matching TRBD2. Germline assignment: CDR1 MNHNS and CDR2 SASEGT. The CDR3 covers 18 residues. Trimming at V came to 5 bases and at J to 3 bases, leaving 12 bases not matched to a gene. The CDR3 loop reads CASSPGLAGGPTNYEQYF. CDR3 in DNA: TGTGCCAGCAGTCCTGGACTAGCGGGGGGCCCGACGAACTACGAGCAGTACTTC.

The chain links TRBV11-2 to TRBJ2-5; D may be TRBD1 (5 bases). V shed 7 bases and J shed 6 bases, with 30 bases lying between them. Germline CDR1 is SGHAT and CDR2 is FQNNGV. The CDR3 extends over 18 amino acids. CDR3 in amino acids: CASNQGGSTGLVGQTQYF. Written as DNA, the CDR3 is TGTGCCAGCAATCAGGGCGGTTCTACAGGATTGGTCGGGCAGACCCAGTACTTC.

This clonotype was counted a few times. The V gene is TRBV6-2 or TRBV6-3, the J gene TRBJ2-7; D not resolved. V was clipped by 1 base and J by 2 bases, with 9 bases between them. Germline CDR1 is MNHEY and CDR2 is SVGEGT. The CDR3 covers 14 residues. CDR3 amino acids: CASSYFWEPYEQYF. The CDR3 DNA reads TGTGCCAGCAGTTACTTCTGGGAACCCTACGAGCAGTACTTC.

This clonotype was counted at least ten times. The chain recombines TRBV12-3 or TRBV12-4 with TRBJ1-1; D unresolved. V was trimmed by 1 base and J by 0 bases, leaving 6 bases between them. This CDR3 contains 14 residues. CDR3 in DNA: TGTGCCAGCAGTTTAGGGGGAGTGAACACTGAAGCTTTCTTT. This translates into CASSLGGVNTEAFF.

The V call is TRBV5-6, the J call TRBJ2-3; maybe TRBD1 (6 bases). V lost 3 bases to trimming and J lost 4 bases, with 12 bases between them. This CDR3 contains 14 residues. Germline V gene lookup returns CDR1 SGHDT and CDR2 YYEEEE. The CDR3 region has the DNA TGTGCCAGCAGCTACGCAGGGGCCTCAGATACGCAGTATTTT. Translating gives CASSYAGASDTQYF.

This clonotype was picked up a small number of times. Written as DNA, the CDR3 is TGTGCCAGCAGCTTTCAGATCCCCGCTAGCCTCGGGGAGCAGTACTTC. It encodes CASSFQIPASLGEQYF. V usage is TRBV7-9 and J usage is TRBJ2-7; D might be TRBD2 (5 bases). The V end lost 3 bases, the J end lost 7 bases, and 22 bases lay between the germline ends. Germline-derived CDR1 and CDR2 are SEHNR and FQNEAQ (reference sequence). CDR3 length equals 16 residues. Variable domain in full (rest from reference TRBV7-9 and TRBJ2-7): DTGVSQNPRHKITKRGQNVTFRCDPISEHNRLYWYRQTLGQGPEFLTYFQNEAQLEKSRLLSDRFSAERPKGSFSTLEIQRTEQGDSAMYLCASSFQIPASLGEQYFGPGTRLTVT.

The V gene is TRBV6-1, the J gene TRBJ2-1; D ambiguous. The germline V gene has CDR1 MNHNS and CDR2 SASEGT. This CDR3 comprises 12 residues. V was pared by 5 bases and J by 1 base, with 3 bases between. The CDR3 spells CASSISYNEQFF. The CDR3 DNA reads as TGTGCCAGCAGTATTTCCTACAATGAGCAGTTCTTC.

This clonotype came up a few times. The chain recombines TRBV6-1 with TRBJ1-1; D gene ambiguous. The CDR3 is made up of 13 amino acids. Deletions cut 10 bases from V and 1 base from J, with 13 bases between. Germline V gene sequence: CDR1 MNHNS, CDR2 SASEGT. This CDR3 is CATMGEGNTEAFF. The CDR3 region has the DNA TGTGCCACGATGGGAGAGGGGAACACTGAAGCTTTCTTT.

The rearrangement joins TRBV18 to TRBJ2-5; TRBD1 matches at 8 bases. The CDR3 totals 18 residues. After removal of 3 bases from V and 0 bases from J, the junction contained 12 bases not matched to a gene. In germline, CDR1 is KGHSH, CDR2 LQKENI. The CDR3 sequence: CASSPVPLDRENQETQYF. CDR3 sequence (DNA): TGTGCCAGCTCACCTGTCCCCTTGGACAGGGAGAACCAAGAGACCCAGTACTTC. The entire variable domain, with the rest obtained from reference TRBV18 and TRBJ2-5, is as follows: NAGVMQNPRHLVRRRGQEARLRCSPMKGHSHVYWYRQLPEEGLKFMVYLQKENIIDESGMPKERFSAEFPKEGPSILRIQQVVRGDSAAYFCASSPVPLDRENQETQYFGPGTRLLVL.

This clonotype was counted a few times. The chain has TRBV9 and TRBJ2-1; D might be TRBD2 (5 bases). The CDR3 length is 15 residues. V lost 1 base and J 8 bases, leaving 16 bases between the germline ends. Germline CDR1 SGDLS, CDR2 YYNGEE. CDR3 loop: CASSVRLAPHDEQFF. The CDR3 nucleotides are TGTGCCAGCAGCGTAAGATTAGCGCCCCACGATGAGCAGTTCTTC.

The sample holds many counts of this clonotype. This rearrangement joins TRBV12-3 or TRBV12-4 to TRBJ1-1; D call uncertain. The CDR3 has 14 amino acids. V was clipped by 6 bases and J by 6 bases, with 17 bases between them. This CDR3 reads CASSPSRRGSEAFF. The CDR3 region has the DNA TGTGCCAGCAGCCCATCCAGACGAGGATCTGAAGCTTTCTTT.

This clonotype was seen a few times. V usage is TRBV3-1 and J usage is TRBJ2-3; D is possibly TRBD1 (5 bases). With 2 bases removed from V and 8 bases from J, the gap between germline ends came to 8 bases. Per the germline V gene, CDR1 is LGHDT and CDR2 is YNNKEL (reference sequence). The CDR3 loop spans 12 amino acids. CDR3 sequence reads: CASSQTQGTQYF. The CDR3 region has the DNA TGTGCCAGCAGCCAAACCCAGGGTACGCAGTATTTT.

There are a few counts of this clonotype. The rearrangement joins TRBV4-1 to TRBJ2-5; 9 bases match TRBD1. This CDR3 contains 16 residues. Trimming cost V 1 base and J 2 bases; bases outside gene matches: 5. Germline assignment: CDR1 MGHRA and CDR2 YSYEKL. CDR3 DNA: TGCGCCAGCAGCCAAGCCGAAGGGACAGGGCAAGAGACCCAGTACTTC. This codes for CASSQAEGTGQETQYF.

This clonotype has a handful of counts. The chain combines TRBV6-5 with TRBJ2-7; 7 bases map to TRBD1. The CDR3 spans 15 residues. V lost 0 bases, J lost 4 bases, and 6 bases stayed unmatched. Germline CDR1 is MNHEY and CDR2 is SVGAGI. CDR3 bases: TGTGCCAGCAGTTACTCGAGGGACAGAAATTACGAGCAGTACTTC. Amino acid sequence: CASSYSRDRNYEQYF.